This TCR beta chain originates from a study of blood T cell repertoires in COVID-19 (dated by TCRdb to 2018 to 2020). Regarding the study in general: The collaborator samples originated in the United States, Italy and Spain and spanned the acute and convalescent phases of COVID-19. The prospective study material was composed of cDNA or gDNA derived from T cells, B-cell-depleted T cells, or PBMCs. Subjects who had been exposed to COVID-19, were actively infected with it, or had recovered from it provided the deeply sampled blood TCRbeta repertoires that made up the dataset. The repertoires were released in a freely available public database meant as a resource for research on the immune response to SARS-CoV-2. Samples were obtained from the ongoing ImmuneRACE study (first 160 participants) and from about 1,300 subjects provided by 6 global collaborators. The sample metadata nearly always contained a de-identified subject ID, COVID-19 status, age in years and sex. Where HLA class I and class II types were available, the types were taken from metadata supplied by the sample provider, not from assay-based typing.

TCRbeta CDR3 regions were amplified from genomic DNA using the immunoSEQ Assay, a bias-controlled multiplex PCR. Turning to the authors' computational methods: The number of nucleated cells in each sample was estimated by amplification of reference gene primers within the assay. To quantify the absolute abundance of each unique TCRbeta CDR3 rearrangement, sequence reads were collapsed and filtered. For each sample, productive Simpson clonality was calculated as the square root of Simpson's diversity index over productive rearrangements. The clones in this table, taken by TCRdb from immuneACCESS, are in-frame only. Not every clone is retained; where verified, under half of the shortfall comes from an unresolved V gene, and the cause of the rest is unknown. V and J calls and clone size are those listed in that table; D and trimming were worked out from the DNA. For this sample there are around 260,000 clones; over 75% appear just once. The ten largest clones add up to 10% to 15% of the sample.

Collaborating institutions collected whole blood in K2EDTA tubes following their own protocols. For TCRbeta analysis, collaborators shipped samples as frozen whole blood, isolated PBMCs, or DNA extracted from either of those sample types. The paper's findings and limits, for the study overall: The amount of clinical and demographic metadata varied by source and participant and was provided uncurated.

From the germline V gene, CDR1 is SGHRS and CDR2 is YFSETQ. The CDR3 holds 17 amino acids from the cysteine to the phenylalanine. The entry retains the CDR3 DNA only, 51 bases that are in frame from base 1. Trimming removed 0 bases from V and 4 bases from J; the gene matches leave 9 bases unexplained. Concerning this clone: The antigen it binds to is not known. One base away there is no much larger clone; base qualities are not given.

The V and J segments used are TRBV5-1 and TRBJ1-3, with TRBD1 identical over 8 junction bases. The sample comprised peripheral blood. This TCR came from a human donor in a cohort sampled during active COVID-19. This receptor carries the CDR3 CASSLERQGAGGNTIYF. The nucleotide sequence reads TGCGCCAGCAGCTTGGAGCGCCAGGGGGCGGGAGGAAACACCATATATTTT.